The 21 T cell receptor beta chains presented below share a single source sample, sequenced in a study of radiotherapy plus CTLA-4 blockade in lung cancer. Profiled with immunoSEQ multiplex PCR; TCRdb holds only in-frame clones, not every one. The repertoire holds 95,000 to 150,000 clones, with just under 90% as singletons. The sample was peripheral blood, taken from a patient treated with radiotherapy plus ipilimumab. The receptors originated from a human donor with non-small cell lung cancer that progressed on radiotherapy plus ipilimumab.

In this sample, this clone turned up once. This chain joins TRBV9 and TRBJ2-3; TRBD2 aligns across 9 bases. The ends lost 1 base at V and 4 bases at J; junction bases unmatched: 7. Per germline, CDR1 SGDLS and CDR2 YYNGEE. The CDR3 spans 16 residues. CDR3 sequence (DNA): TGTGCCAGCAGCGTAAAGGCGGGAGGGCCCTCAGATACGCAGTATTTT. Translating it yields CASSVKAGGPSDTQYF.

About this clone: At one end, the junction sequence differs from germline, possibly due to a read error. The CDR3 nucleotides read TGTGCCAGCAGCGCAGCAGGGATGCGAAACACTGAGGCTTTCTTT. Amino acids: CASSAAGMRNTEAFF. The rearrangement joins TRBV9 to TRBJ1-1; D may be TRBD1 (5 bases). The CDR3 loop spans 15 amino acids. Germline-derived CDR1 and CDR2 are SGDLS and YYNGEE.

The V gene is TRBV6-1, the J gene TRBJ1-2, with unresolved D. V lost 3 bases and J lost 1, with 18 bases in between. This CDR3 contains 17 residues. CDR1 and CDR2 from the germline V gene are MNHNS and SASEGT. The CDR3 DNA reads TGTGCCAGCAGTGATGGCGTAGGGCGAGGACGTAACTATGGCTACACCTTC. Amino acids: CASSDGVGRGRNYGYTF.

The rearrangement uses TRBV6-5 and TRBJ1-1; 8 nucleotides match TRBD1. Trimming cost V 5 bases and J 3 bases; bases outside gene matches: 8. The CDR3 has 15 amino acids. Germline V gene data show CDR1 as MNHEY and CDR2 as SVGAGI. CDR3 nucleotide sequence: TGTGCCAGCAGTCGAGACAGGGGATGGGACACTGAAGCTTTCTTT. Encoded protein: CASSRDRGWDTEAFF.

The chain is built from TRBV27 and TRBJ2-1; TRBD2 agrees at 9 bases. Germline-derived CDR1 and CDR2 are MNHEY and SMNVEV (reference sequence). This CDR3 has 16 amino acids. The V and J ends lost 5 bases and 10 bases, in that order; junction bases with no gene match: 15. CDR3 DNA: TGTGCCAGCAGTCCCCCTAGGGGCGGGGGGGGTCGGGAGCAGTTCTTC. It encodes CASSPPRGGGGREQFF.

The J gene is TRBJ2-3, the V gene TRBV27, with D tentatively TRBD2 (5 bases). The V end lost 2 bases, the J end lost 0 bases, and 9 bases lay between the germline ends. The CDR3 has 15 amino acids. CDR1 is MNHEY, CDR2 SMNVEV, per germline (reference sequence). The CDR3 region is CASSLARTSTDTQYF. CDR3 coding DNA: TGTGCCAGCAGTTTAGCCAGGACTAGCACAGATACGCAGTATTTT.

The chain couples TRBV10-3 to TRBJ1-2; 7 bases map to TRBD1. The CDR3 covers 14 residues. V lost 2 bases and J lost 7; bases outside the gene matches: 7. Germline CDR1 and CDR2: ENHRY and SYGVKD. DNA of the CDR3: TGTGCCATCAGTGAGGACAGGGAGCCCGGTGGCTACACCTTC. This translates into CAISEDREPGGYTF.

The rearrangement joins TRBV2 to TRBJ2-7; 7 nucleotides align to TRBD1. J was trimmed by 6 bases and V by 6 bases; bases with no gene match: 5. The CDR3 has 12 amino acids. Germline loops: CDR1 SNHLY, CDR2 FYNNEI. CDR3 in amino acids: CASRLDRAEQYF. CDR3 DNA sequence: TGTGCCAGCAGACTAGACAGGGCCGAGCAGTACTTC.

The V and J genes are TRBV2 and TRBJ1-2, with D perhaps matching TRBD1 (6 bases). CDR1 is SNHLY and CDR2 is FYNNEI in the germline V gene. V was pared by 6 bases and J by 1 base, with 12 bases between. This CDR3 region has 14 residues. The CDR3 spells CASRTGSVNYGYTF. The CDR3 nucleotides read TGTGCCAGCAGAACAGGGTCGGTTAACTATGGCTACACCTTC.

V is TRBV6-6 and J is TRBJ2-5, with D possibly being TRBD1 or TRBD2 (5 bases each). Looked up from germline, CDR1 is MNHNY and CDR2 is SVGAGI (reference sequence). V lost 6 bases, J lost 5 bases, and 13 bases lay in between. The CDR3 loop spans 13 amino acids. This CDR3 reads CASSWPGAETQYF. CDR3 nucleotides: TGTGCCAGCAGCTGGCCCGGGGCGGAGACCCAGTACTTC.

CDR3 bases: TGCGCCAGCAGCCGCGACGGAAGCGCGAACACCGGGGAGCTGTTTTTT. Translating it yields CASSRDGSANTGELFF. J is TRBJ2-2 and V is TRBV5-1; no reliable D call. Germline values: CDR1 SGHRS, CDR2 YFSETQ. The CDR3 consists of 16 residues. The germline V and J ends were trimmed by 4 bases and 0 bases, with 13 bases remaining between them.

The chain joins TRBV5-1 to TRBJ2-2; the D gene is possibly TRBD1 (5 bases). Germline CDR1 SGHRS, CDR2 YFSETQ. The germline V and J ends were trimmed by 0 bases and 5 bases, with 8 bases remaining between them. CDR3 length: 14 amino acids. In DNA, the CDR3 is TGCGCCAGCAGCTTGGGCAGGGTTACCGGGGAGCTGTTTTTT. It yields the protein CASSLGRVTGELFF.

V gene TRBV5-1 combines with J gene TRBJ2-3; 8 bases align to TRBD2. Germline trimming cut 4 bases from V and 4 bases from J; bases unmatched to any gene: 8. Per the germline V gene, CDR1 is SGHRS and CDR2 is YFSETQ. The CDR3 sequence is 15 residues long. CDR3 region: CASSIQAGVPDTQYF. CDR3 DNA: TGCGCCAGCAGCATACAAGCGGGAGTACCAGATACGCAGTATTTT.

V usage is TRBV11-2 and J usage is TRBJ1-5; D not resolved. This CDR3 comprises 14 residues. The germline V gene has CDR1 SGHAT and CDR2 FQNNGV. V shed 5 bases and J shed 3 bases, with 11 bases lying between them. The CDR3 DNA reads TGTGCCAGCAGCCCGAGTGGGGACAATCAGCCCCAGCATTTT. Encoded protein: CASSPSGDNQPQHF.

The CDR3 loop reads CASSVSGGNYGYTF. Here the CDR3 DNA reads TGTGCCAGCAGCGTATCCGGGGGGAACTATGGCTACACCTTC. The rearrangement links TRBV9 to TRBJ1-2; D possibly corresponds to TRBD1 (5 bases). V was cut by 1 base and J by 2 bases, with 9 bases left in between. The CDR3 contains 14 residues. Germline V lookup: CDR1 SGDLS, CDR2 YYNGEE.

The table lists this clone with a few counts. The V and J genes are TRBV7-9 and TRBJ2-2; D not resolved. CDR1 and CDR2 (germline): SEHNR, FQNEAQ (reference sequence). This CDR3 comprises 13 residues. Between the trimmed V and J ends, which lost 7 bases and 3 bases, there was a span of 9 bases. The CDR3 nucleotides read TGTGCCAGCACCCGAACCGACACCGGGGAGCTGTTTTTT. Translation: CASTRTDTGELFF.

The chain uses TRBV6-1 and TRBJ2-5, with D perhaps TRBD1 or TRBD2 (6 bases each). Germline V gene data show CDR1 as MNHNS and CDR2 as SASEGT. With 11 bases removed from V and 7 bases from J, the gap between germline ends came to 17 bases. The CDR3 length is 12 residues. The CDR3 loop is CAGSTGGGTQYF. In DNA form, the CDR3 reads TGTGCCGGATCGACCGGAGGGGGGACCCAGTACTTC.

The chain combines TRBV6-5 with TRBJ1-1; TRBD1 matches 7 bases. The V gene's germline CDR1 is MNHEY and CDR2 SVGAGI. This CDR3 contains 14 residues. V lost 0 bases, J lost 8 bases, and 6 bases stayed unmatched. This CDR3 reads CASSYSDRLVEAFF. The CDR3 nucleotides are TGTGCCAGCAGTTACTCGGACAGGCTGGTAGAAGCTTTCTTT.

The chain links TRBV25-1 to TRBJ2-5; 8 bases map to TRBD1. Germline V CDR1 and CDR2: MGHDK, SYGVNS. V was pared by 4 bases and J by 4 bases, with 5 bases of the junction left unmatched. CDR3 size: 14 residues. CDR3 DNA: TGTGCCAGCAGTGGTCGGACAGGGAGAGAGACCCAGTACTTC. Its translation: CASSGRTGRETQYF. The whole variable domain, filled in from reference TRBV25-1 and TRBJ2-5, reads EADIYQTPRYLVIGTGKKITLECSQTMGHDKMYWYQQDPGMELHLIHYSYGVNSTEKGDLSSESTVSRIRTEHFPLTLESARPSHTSQYLCASSGRTGRETQYFGPGTRLLVL.

V gene TRBV6-1 combines with J gene TRBJ1-2, with D tentatively TRBD1 (5 bases). This CDR3 has 14 residues. V was trimmed by 1 base and J by 8 bases, leaving 14 bases between them. The germline CDR1 and CDR2 sequences are MNHNS and SASEGT. CDR3 DNA: TGTGCCAGCAGTGAAGGGGGGGGTCCCAAAGGCTACACCTTC. Translating it yields CASSEGGGPKGYTF.

This chain connects TRBV7-2 to TRBJ2-2, with 9 nucleotides matching TRBD2. The CDR3 is 16 amino acids. The junction had 10 bases not matched to a gene; V was cut back by 5 bases and J by 6 bases. CDR1 and CDR2 (germline): SGHTA, FQGNSA. DNA for the CDR3: TGTGCCAGCAGCCCTCGGGTGACTAGCGGTTCCGGGGAGCTGTTTTTT. Encoded protein: CASSPRVTSGSGELFF.